The source of this TCR beta chain is a study of human T cells and chemical hapten exposure. Study in general: Patients, predominantly female, presented with alopecia areata, totalis or universalis.

This clonotype was observed many times. V was pared by 6 bases and J by 3 bases, with 9 bases of the junction left unmatched. The CDR3 extends over 15 amino acids. Germline CDR1 is MNHEY and CDR2 is SMNVEV (reference sequence). The library attached unique molecular identifiers to individual cDNA molecules. Methods used by the authors: TCR counts had a median of about 100,000 per sample and spanned 23,224 to 690,600. Via MiXCR, TCRdb re-called the RACE reads, giving one row per CDR3 protein. It is TCRdb's table, rather than the study itself, that gives the V and J calls and clone size. The table includes more than 300,000 distinct CDR3 sequences, roughly 5% detected once. Time point noted: pre-sensitization, week 0. Treatment defined: therapeutic diphenylcyclopropenone sensitization with weekly scalp DPC. Each patch test followed a blood draw.

The V call is TRBV27, the J call TRBJ2-3; 7 positions agree with TRBD1. This receptor was obtained from a woman between 50 and 59 years old with alopecia areata. Some clones in this sample may be carry-over from other donors' samples. The source material was whole blood, sampled in connection with sensitization to the hapten diphenylcyclopropenone (DPC). The CDR3 protein is CASRRKGAQTDTQYF. In DNA form, the CDR3 reads TGTGCCAGCAGAAGAAAGGGGGCGCAGACAGATACGCAGTATTTT.